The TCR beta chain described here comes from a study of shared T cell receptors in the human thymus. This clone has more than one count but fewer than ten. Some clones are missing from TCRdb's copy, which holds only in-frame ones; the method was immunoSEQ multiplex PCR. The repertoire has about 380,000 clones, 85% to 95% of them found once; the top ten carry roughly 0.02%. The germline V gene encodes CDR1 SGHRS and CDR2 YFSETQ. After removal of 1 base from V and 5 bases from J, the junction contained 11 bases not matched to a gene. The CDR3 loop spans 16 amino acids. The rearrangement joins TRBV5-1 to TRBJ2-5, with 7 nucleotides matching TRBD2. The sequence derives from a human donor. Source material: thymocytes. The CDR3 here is CASSLFICGSEETQYF. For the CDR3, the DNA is TGCGCCAGCAGCTTGTTTATTTGCGGGAGCGAGGAGACCCAGTACTTC.